This TCR beta chain was captured by sequencing in a study of cytomegalovirus exposure and HLA in healthy donors. As to this clone: Its antigen is still unknown.

Germline V gene data show CDR1 as MNHNS and CDR2 as SASEGT. This CDR3 is 15 amino acids long. Losses at the gene ends were 8 bases for V and 1 base for J; bases not matched to a gene: 5. Study conclusions and caveats: No immune exposure information besides CMV serostatus was available. Later analysis showed TCR association rates varying by HLA locus, highest for DRB1 and lowest for HLA-C. An analysis that came later showed most CMV-associated TCR beta chains appearing HLA-restricted. Associated with cytomegalovirus, according to the listing, were some 150 TCR beta chains.

Primers for the PCR totalled 60 Vbeta and 13 Jbeta. The table came from immunoSEQ multiplex PCR; TCRdb's copy has only in-frame clones and leaves some out. This table holds around 110,000 clones, 81% found once. V is TRBV6-1 and J is TRBJ2-3; 11 positions match TRBD2. The origin of this receptor is a woman aged 25 to 39 in good health and CMV-seronegative. The specimen was PBMCs. Here the CDR3 DNA reads TGTGCCAGCGCCCTGGGACTAGCGGGCACAGATACGCAGTATTTT. It is translated as CASALGLAGTDTQYF.